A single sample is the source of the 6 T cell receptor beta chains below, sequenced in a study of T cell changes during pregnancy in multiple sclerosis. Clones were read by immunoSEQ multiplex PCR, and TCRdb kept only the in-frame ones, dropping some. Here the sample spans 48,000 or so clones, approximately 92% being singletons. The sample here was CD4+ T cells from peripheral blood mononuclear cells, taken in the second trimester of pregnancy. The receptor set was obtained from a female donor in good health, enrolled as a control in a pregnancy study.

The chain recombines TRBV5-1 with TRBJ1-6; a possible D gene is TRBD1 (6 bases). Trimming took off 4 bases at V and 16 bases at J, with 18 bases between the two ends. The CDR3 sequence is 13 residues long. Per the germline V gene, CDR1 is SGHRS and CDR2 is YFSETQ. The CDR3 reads CASSLAGVSPLHF. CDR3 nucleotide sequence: TGCGCCAGCAGCCTGGCAGGGGTTTCGCCTCTCCACTTT.

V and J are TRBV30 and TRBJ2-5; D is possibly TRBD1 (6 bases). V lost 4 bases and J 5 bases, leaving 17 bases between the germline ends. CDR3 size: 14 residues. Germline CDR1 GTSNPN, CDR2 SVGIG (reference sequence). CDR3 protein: CAWNLLGAGETQYF. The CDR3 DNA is TGTGCCTGGAACTTACTGGGGGCCGGTGAGACCCAGTACTTC.

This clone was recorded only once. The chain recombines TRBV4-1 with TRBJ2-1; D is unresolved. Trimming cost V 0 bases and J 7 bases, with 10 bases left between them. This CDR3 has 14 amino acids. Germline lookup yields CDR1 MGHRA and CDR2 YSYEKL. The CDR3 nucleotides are TGCGCCAGCAGCCAAGATAGTTTCGCGAATGAGCAGTTCTTC. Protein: CASSQDSFANEQFF.

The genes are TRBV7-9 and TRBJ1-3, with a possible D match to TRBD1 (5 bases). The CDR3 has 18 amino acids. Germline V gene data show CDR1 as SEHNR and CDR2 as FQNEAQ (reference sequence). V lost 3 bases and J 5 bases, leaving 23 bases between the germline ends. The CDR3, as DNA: TGTGCCAGCAGCTTTTTCGCTGACAGAGATGCTCTACGAAACACCATATATTTT. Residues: CASSFFADRDALRNTIYF.

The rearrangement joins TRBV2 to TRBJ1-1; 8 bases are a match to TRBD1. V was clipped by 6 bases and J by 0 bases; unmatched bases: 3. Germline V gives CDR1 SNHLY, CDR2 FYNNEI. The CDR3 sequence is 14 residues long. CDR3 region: CASRTGVLNTEAFF. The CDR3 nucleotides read TGTGCCAGCAGGACAGGGGTCCTGAACACTGAAGCTTTCTTT. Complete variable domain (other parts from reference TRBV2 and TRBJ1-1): EPEVTQTPSHQVTQMGQEVILRCVPISNHLYFYWYRQILGQKVEFLVSFYNNEISEKSEIFDDQFSVERPDGSNFTLKIRSTKLEDSAMYFCASRTGVLNTEAFFGQGTRLTVV.

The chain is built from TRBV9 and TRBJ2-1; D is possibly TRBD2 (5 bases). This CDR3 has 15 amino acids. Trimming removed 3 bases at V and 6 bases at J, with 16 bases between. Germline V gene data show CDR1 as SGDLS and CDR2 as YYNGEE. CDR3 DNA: TGTGCCAGCAGCGCTAGCAGGCTGGACCCCAATGAGCAGTTCTTC. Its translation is CASSASRLDPNEQFF.